The next 24 T cell receptor beta chains were all read from a single sample in a study of T cells expressing NK-cell markers. TCRdb re-called the 5' RACE reads; every CDR3 protein appears as one record, without DNA. The sample includes roughly 430,000 distinct CDR3 sequences. Material: blood T cells: a sorted CD56 or NKG2C T cell subset, CD4+ or CD8+ T cells, or bulk PBMC T cells (not recorded which). The receptors were sampled from a woman aged 18 to 69 in good health.

The chain carries TRBV27 and TRBJ2-5; TCRdb outputs TRBD1, but without DNA this stays unchecked. The CDR3 consists of 15 residues. CDR1 MNHEY and CDR2 SMNVEV come from the germline V gene (reference sequence). CDR3 sequence: CATKPFSGGGETQYF.

The V gene is TRBV27, the J gene TRBJ2-3; TCRdb names TRBD1, which stays unverified in the absence of DNA. Germline CDR1 reads MNHEY; CDR2 reads SMNVEV (reference sequence). This CDR3 is 19 amino acids long. The CDR3 sequence: CASSLSPSRRGRDTDTQYF.

The V gene is TRBV7-8, the J gene TRBJ2-2; the D call of TRBD1 rests on TCRdb alone, since no DNA is present to check it. Germline assignment: CDR1 SGHVS and CDR2 FQNEAQ. The CDR3 is made up of 16 amino acids. CDR3 amino acids: CASSLDGRGSDSGLFF.

This chain connects TRBV12-3 or TRBV12-4 to TRBJ2-7; TCRdb's D call, TRBD1, is unchecked because there is no DNA. This CDR3 has 15 residues. CDR3 region: CASSLWGTGEYEQYF.

This chain joins TRBV6-1 and TRBJ2-7; checking the TCRdb D call of TRBD2 is not possible without DNA. Germline V gene lookup returns CDR1 MNHNS and CDR2 SASEGT. The CDR3 totals 12 residues. CDR3 region: CASTTRVYEQYF.

The chain employs TRBV14 and TRBJ2-3. Per the germline V gene, CDR1 is SGHDN and CDR2 is FVKESK. CDR3 length equals 17 residues. CDR3: CASSQDRVAAYTDTQYF.

The rearrangement links TRBV29-1 to TRBJ2-5; the TCRdb call, TRBD1, lacks DNA for checking. The CDR3 runs to 12 residues. The germline V gene has CDR1 SQVTM and CDR2 ANQGSEA. CDR3: CRGQGAGETQYF.

The J gene is TRBJ2-5, the V gene TRBV7-2. Germline-derived CDR1 and CDR2 are SGHTA and FQGNSA. The CDR3 spans 15 residues. CDR3 protein: CASSESSMYQETQYF. Full variable domain (missing parts from reference TRBV7-2 and TRBJ2-5): GAGVSQSPSNKVTEKGKDVELRCDPISGHTALYWYRQSLGQGLEFLIYFQGNSAPDKSGLPSDRFSAERTGGSVSTLTIQRTQQEDSAVYLCASSESSMYQETQYFGPGTRLLVL.

J is TRBJ2-1 and V is TRBV29-1. Looked up from germline, CDR1 is SQVTM and CDR2 is ANQGSEA. The CDR3 runs to 14 residues. CDR3 amino acids: CSVEGGGLYGEQFF.

The rearrangement links TRBV20-1 to TRBJ2-1; the TRBD2 assignment by TCRdb is unverifiable without DNA. Per the germline V gene, CDR1 is DFQATT and CDR2 is SNEGSKA (reference sequence). CDR3 size: 15 residues. The CDR3: CSATGTSGSDNEQFF.

The chain's CDR3 is CASSLGAAETQYF. The rearrangement uses TRBV5-1 and TRBJ2-5; TCRdb reports TRBD2, a call that lacks DNA to check it against. CDR1 and CDR2 from the germline V gene are SGHRS and YFSETQ. The CDR3 extends over 13 amino acids. Supplemented by reference TRBV5-1 and TRBJ2-5, the full variable domain reads KAGVTQTPRYLIKTRGQQVTLSCSPISGHRSVSWYQQTPGQGLQFLFEYFSETQRNKGNFPGRFSGRQFSNSRSEMNVSTLELGDSALYLCASSLGAAETQYFGPGTRLLVL.

CDR3 loop: CASSYGRGAYNEQFF. The rearrangement joins TRBV7-3 to TRBJ2-1; TCRdb lists TRBD1, though no DNA is available to test this call. CDR3 length: 15 amino acids. Per the germline V gene, CDR1 is SGHTA and CDR2 is FQGTGA.

This chain joins TRBV7-9 and TRBJ1-2; TCRdb names TRBD1, which stays unverified in the absence of DNA. Germline assignment: CDR1 SEHNR and CDR2 FQNEAQ (reference sequence). The CDR3 length is 15 residues. CDR3 protein: CASRLPDSFNYGYTF.

V and J are TRBV27 and TRBJ2-1; there is no DNA to check the TCRdb D call of TRBD2. Germline CDR1 reads MNHEY; CDR2 reads SMNVEV (reference sequence). The CDR3 extends over 18 amino acids. The CDR3 loop reads CASRTLPGNIRSYNEQFF.

The chain employs TRBV5-1 and TRBJ1-4; absent DNA, TCRdb's TRBD1 call cannot be checked. Germline assignment: CDR1 SGHRS and CDR2 YFSETQ. The CDR3 contains 15 residues. CDR3 region: CASSPTGVTNEKLFF.

V and J are TRBV25-1 and TRBJ1-5; TCRdb's D call of TRBD1 is untestable without DNA. The length of the CDR3 is 14 residues. CDR1 is MGHDK and CDR2 is SYGVNS in the germline V gene. The CDR3 here is CASSRQGAVQPQHF.

The V gene is TRBV7-2, the J gene TRBJ2-7. CDR3 length equals 14 residues. Germline CDR1 and CDR2: SGHTA and FQGNSA. CDR3 residues: CASSSGRLTYEQYF.

The chain recombines TRBV3-1 with TRBJ2-1; TCRdb's D gene call, TRBD2, goes unchecked for lack of DNA. The CDR3 is made up of 15 amino acids. Germline assignment: CDR1 LGHDT and CDR2 YNNKEL (reference sequence). Here the CDR3 reads CASSQDRSSGNEQFF.

The chain employs TRBV12-3 or TRBV12-4 and TRBJ2-5; there is no DNA to check the TCRdb D call of TRBD2. The CDR3 spans 15 residues. CDR3 protein: CASSPPALAGETQYF.

The chain couples TRBV20-1 to TRBJ2-5; TCRdb names TRBD2, which stays unverified in the absence of DNA. CDR1 is DFQATT, CDR2 SNEGSKA, per germline (reference sequence). CDR3 length: 17 residues. The CDR3 protein is CSANGLAEDLFQETQYF.

The genes are TRBV4-3 and TRBJ1-3; TCRdb proposes TRBD1, but this gene call is untestable without DNA. The CDR3 contains 15 residues. Germline-derived CDR1 and CDR2 are LGHNA and YSLEER. The CDR3 spells CASSHGTGSGNTIYF.

This chain joins TRBV20-1 and TRBJ2-2. CDR1 is DFQATT and CDR2 is SNEGSKA in the germline V gene (reference sequence). The length of the CDR3 is 15 residues. The CDR3 region is CSARTGLTDTGELFF.

V and J are TRBV19 and TRBJ2-7; as DNA is missing, the TRBD1 call by TCRdb cannot be tested. CDR3 length equals 14 residues. Germline CDR1 is LNHDA and CDR2 is SQIVND (reference sequence). The CDR3 is CTSSPTKGTYEQYF.

CDR3 protein: CSARDQGRASRITF. The rearrangement links TRBV20-1 to TRBJ1-2; the TRBD1 assignment by TCRdb is unverifiable without DNA. CDR1 is DFQATT and CDR2 is SNEGSKA in the germline V gene (reference sequence). The CDR3 is 14 residues long.